This section outlines one T cell receptor (beta chain) sequence together with its context. What this receptor recognizes is not known. Base qualities were left out, and no much larger clone turns up one base away. CDR1 and CDR2 were assigned from the germline V gene as MGHRA and YSYEKL. V lost 1 base and J lost 2 bases; the stretch between them is 12 bases long. The CDR3 spans 15 residues, from the cysteine through the phenylalanine. Of the read, only the CDR3 DNA is kept; its 45 bases are in frame from base 1. In the paper's terms, the treatment or condition label means: in vitro stimulation with specific CMV peptide epitopes to enrich CMV-specific T cells. Instrument used: Illumina HiSeq 1500. The raw public reads went through TCRdb reprocessing: fastp at Q25, MiXCR clone calling, in-frame beta chains kept. Rows with one shared CDR3 protein collapse into an entry with the most common genes and DNA. This sample holds about 500,000 distinct CDR3 sequences; roughly a third were observed only once. Around a sixth of the sample rests with the top ten.

The data belong to a study of T cell repertoires in cytomegalovirus infection (dated by TCRdb to about 2019). In the study overall: The peptide stimulations were aimed at well-studied HLA-B-restricted epitopes as well as recently identified HLA-C-restricted CMV epitopes, whose presentation resists viral immunomodulation. Donor HLA type was relevant to the analysis, as public TCR beta signatures indicated carriage of CMV infection together with the matching HLA type. The full study reports these points: The ex vivo response was dominated by HLA-C-restricted CMV-specific TCR beta clonotypes, which also provided the single most frequent clonotype in two of eight donors. Carriers of CMV infection plus the relevant HLA type were discriminated by the cumulative frequency of public TCR beta family members in the study cohort and in an independent approximately 340-donor cohort.

The rearrangement joined TRBV4-1 to TRBJ2-7; the D call is possibly TRBD1 or TRBD2, each sharing 5 bases. This clonotype was obtained from a human donor in good health (CMV status not recorded). Some clones in this sample may be carry-over from other donors' samples. The input for sequencing was cultured PBMCs, taken from culture after CMV antigen stimulation. CDR3 region: CASSQVGDGTYEQYF. The DNA reads TGCGCCAGCAGCCAAGTAGGGGACGGTACCTACGAGCAGTACTTC.